Below are 27 T cell receptor beta chains sequenced from a single sample in a study of blood T cell repertoires in COVID-19 (dated by TCRdb to 2019 to 2021). Preparation of the library involved the immunoSEQ multiplex PCR assay. TCRdb holds this immuneACCESS table with in-frame rearrangements only. Some clones are missing; in checked studies, unresolved V genes explain under half, and the rest has no known cause. This sample has under 100,000 clones in its table, and roughly 78% of those were observed once. The ten biggest clones cover roughly 10% of the sample. The sequencing sample was made of peripheral blood. The receptors were sampled from a man in his sixties with acute or convalescent COVID-19.

This rearrangement joins TRBV12-5 to TRBJ2-2, with a tentative D call TRBD2 (5 bases). This CDR3 spans 14 amino acids. V lost 0 bases to trimming and J lost 7 bases, with 9 bases between them. Germline assignment: CDR1 LGHNT and CDR2 FRNRAP. The DNA for the CDR3 is TGTGCTAGTGGTTTGGTACGGGGAAACGGGGAGCTGTTTTTT. Protein: CASGLVRGNGELFF.

This chain uses TRBV19 with TRBJ1-2, with D perhaps matching TRBD1 (5 bases). The CDR3 totals 13 residues. V was trimmed by 1 base and J by 5 bases, leaving 8 bases between them. From germline, CDR1 is LNHDA and CDR2 SQIVND (reference sequence). For the CDR3, the DNA is TGTGCCAGTAGTATAGCGACAGAGTATGGCTACACCTTC. This encodes CASSIATEYGYTF.

This sequence joins TRBV7-9 and TRBJ1-5; D unclear. Trimming shortened V by 2 bases and J by 5 bases, and 4 bases separated the two germline ends. Germline V lookup: CDR1 SEHNR, CDR2 FQNEAQ (reference sequence). This CDR3 region has 12 residues. The CDR3 spells CASSLTDQPQHF. The CDR3 coding sequence is TGTGCCAGCAGCTTAACGGATCAGCCCCAGCATTTT.

The rearrangement uses TRBV10-2 and TRBJ2-7; maybe TRBD2 (6 bases). The CDR3 is made up of 13 amino acids. Germline assignment: CDR1 WSHSY and CDR2 SAAADI. The ends were cut back, 10 bases at V and 2 bases at J, with 15 bases in the middle. For the CDR3, the DNA is TGCGCCATTCAGGTTGCGGGAACCTACGAGCAGTACTTC. Translating gives CAIQVAGTYEQYF.

The chain is built from TRBV4-3 and TRBJ2-7; 10 bases align to TRBD1. With V trimmed by 5 bases and J by 5 bases, 15 bases remained unmatched. Germline V gives CDR1 LGHNA, CDR2 YSLEER. The CDR3 extends over 17 amino acids. CDR3: CASSETLGTGVLHEQYF. In DNA form, the CDR3 reads TGCGCCAGCAGCGAAACCCTCGGGACAGGGGTCTTGCACGAGCAGTACTTC.

As for this clone: Other DNA variants within this sample encode the same CDR3. The chain uses TRBV6-5 and TRBJ1-5; no reliable D call. V was cut by 9 bases and J by 0 bases, with 9 bases left in between. In germline, CDR1 is MNHEY, CDR2 SVGAGI. The CDR3 sequence is 13 residues long. In nucleotides, the CDR3 is TGTGCCAGTAGAGGAGATAGCAATCAGCCCCAGCATTTT. Translation gives CASRGDSNQPQHF.

The CDR3 reads CASSKNMGIEGGYTF. For the CDR3, the DNA is TGTGCCAGCAGCAAAAACATGGGGATAGAGGGAGGCTACACCTTC. The V and J genes are TRBV13 and TRBJ1-2, with D hard to call. Germline loops: CDR1 PRHDT, CDR2 FYEKMQ (reference sequence). Trimming stripped 5 bases from V and 8 bases from J, with 21 bases between. The CDR3 length is 15 residues.

The rearrangement uses TRBV23-1 and TRBJ2-5; 9 positions agree with TRBD2. TRBV23-1 counts as an open reading frame of uncertain function. CDR3 size: 16 residues. After removal of 0 bases from V and 5 bases from J, the junction contained 7 bases not matched to a gene. CDR3 residues: CASSQSTLAGRETQYF. The CDR3 nucleotides are TGCGCCAGCAGTCAATCTACTCTAGCGGGGAGGGAGACCCAGTACTTC.

A single count supports this clone. The gene calls are TRBV2 and TRBJ1-6; 10 nucleotides line up with TRBD1. The CDR3 extends over 14 amino acids. V was clipped by 7 bases and J by 7 bases; unmatched bases: 4. Germline V lookup: CDR1 SNHLY, CDR2 FYNNEI. In DNA, the CDR3 is TGTGCCAGCATTAGACAGGGGGCGAATTCACCCCTCCACTTT. It yields the protein CASIRQGANSPLHF.

CDR3 residues: CASGETPAPLHF. As DNA, the CDR3 is TGTGCCAGCGGAGAAACACCAGCACCCCTCCACTTT. This chain links TRBV2 with TRBJ1-6, with D unresolved. Germline CDR1 reads SNHLY; CDR2 reads FYNNEI. V was shortened by 8 bases and J by 11 bases, with 13 bases between the two germline ends. The CDR3 loop spans 12 amino acids.

This clone came up once. The rearrangement uses TRBV5-1 and TRBJ2-1; D unresolved. Germline lookup yields CDR1 SGHRS and CDR2 YFSETQ. The CDR3 extends over 13 amino acids. V was trimmed by 0 bases and J by 5 bases, leaving 6 bases between them. Written as DNA, the CDR3 is TGCGCCAGCAGCTTGGATACTAACAATGAGCAGTTCTTC. Translated, it gives CASSLDTNNEQFF. Complete variable domain (other parts from reference TRBV5-1 and TRBJ2-1): KAGVTQTPRYLIKTRGQQVTLSCSPISGHRSVSWYQQTPGQGLQFLFEYFSETQRNKGNFPGRFSGRQFSNSRSEMNVSTLELGDSALYLCASSLDTNNEQFFGPGTRLTVL.

The rearrangement links TRBV3-1 (or the pseudogene TRBV3-2) to TRBJ1-1; 10 bases align to TRBD1. Germline loops: CDR1 LGHDT, CDR2 YNNKEL (reference sequence). J lost 5 bases, V lost 4 bases, and 7 bases had no gene match. This CDR3 has 15 residues. The chain's CDR3 is CASSPRQGARTEAFF. For the CDR3, the DNA is TGTGCCAGCAGCCCCAGACAGGGGGCGCGGACTGAAGCTTTCTTT.

The CDR3, as DNA: TGTGCCAGCAGTTACGTGGGACAGAACTATGGCTACACCTTC. Translation gives CASSYVGQNYGYTF. This chain uses TRBV6-2 or TRBV6-3 with TRBJ1-2; 7 positions match TRBD1. Germline loops: CDR1 MNHEY, CDR2 SVGEGT. The CDR3 runs 14 residues. V lost 2 bases, J lost 2 bases, and 2 bases stayed unmatched.

This chain uses TRBV6-6 with TRBJ1-3, with D possibly matching TRBD1 (5 bases). Trimming stripped 0 bases from V and 7 bases from J, with 7 bases between. This CDR3 has 13 residues. Germline-derived CDR1 and CDR2 are MNHNY and SVGAGI (reference sequence). In DNA form, the CDR3 reads TGTGCCAGCAGTTACTCGGCAGGGAACACCATATATTTT. Residues: CASSYSAGNTIYF.

The V call is TRBV10-1, the J call TRBJ2-7, with D maybe TRBD2 (6 bases). Germline V CDR1 and CDR2: WNHNN, SYGVQD (reference sequence). The V and J ends lost 0 bases and 5 bases respectively, with 11 bases between them. The length of the CDR3 is 14 residues. CDR3 coding DNA: TGCGCCAGCAGTGAGTCTATCGGGAGTAACGAGCAGTACTTC. Translating it yields CASSESIGSNEQYF.

Of note for this clone: An end of the junction differs from the germline gene, which may be a read error. CDR3 amino acids: CCSEGTRGAGELFF. The CDR3 DNA follows: TGCTGCTCCGAAGGGACTCGAGGGGCCGGGGAGCTGTTTTTT. The chain recombines TRBV7-2 with TRBJ2-2; possibly TRBD2 for D (6 bases). CDR1 and CDR2 (germline): SGHTA, FQGNSA. CDR3 size: 14 residues.

The gene calls are TRBV19 and TRBJ2-5; TRBD1 matches 9 bases. After removal of 4 bases from V and 4 bases from J, the junction contained 4 bases not matched to a gene. Germline V lookup: CDR1 LNHDA, CDR2 SQIVND (reference sequence). The CDR3 totals 14 residues. The CDR3: CASSTTGGIETQYF. In nucleotides, the CDR3 is TGTGCCAGTAGTACCACAGGGGGCATAGAGACCCAGTACTTC.

J is TRBJ1-5 and V is TRBV28, with 8 bases aligning to TRBD1. J gave up 5 bases and V 7 bases, and 7 bases lay outside the gene matches. The length of the CDR3 is 14 residues. CDR1 is MDHEN, CDR2 SYDVKM, per germline. CDR3 DNA: TGTGCCAGCAAATCAGGACAGGGTTATCAGCCCCAGCATTTT. Its protein product is CASKSGQGYQPQHF.

This chain uses TRBV7-8 with TRBJ2-1, with D maybe TRBD1 (5 bases). Germline values: CDR1 SGHVS, CDR2 FQNEAQ. The CDR3 runs 15 residues. Trimming pared 5 bases from V and 0 bases from J, leaving 11 bases between. The CDR3 DNA reads TGTGCCAGCAGCACAGTGGGGCGCTCCTACAATGAGCAGTTCTTC. Protein sequence: CASSTVGRSYNEQFF.

This sequence joins TRBV19 and TRBJ2-7; 9 nucleotides line up with TRBD2. After removal of 4 bases from V and 2 bases from J, the junction contained 6 bases not matched to a gene. The CDR3 totals 15 residues. Germline V lookup: CDR1 LNHDA, CDR2 SQIVND (reference sequence). CDR3 in amino acids: CASSSAAGGPYEQYF. The CDR3 DNA reads TGTGCCAGTAGTAGCGCGGCGGGAGGGCCCTACGAGCAGTACTTC.

The gene calls are TRBV5-6 and TRBJ2-5; D remains unclear. CDR1 and CDR2 from the germline V gene are SGHDT and YYEEEE. The CDR3 sequence is 12 residues long. V gave up 4 bases and J gave up 0 bases, with 4 bases separating them. The CDR3 here is CASSADQETQYF. The CDR3 coding sequence is TGTGCCAGCAGCGCGGACCAAGAGACCCAGTACTTC.

V gene TRBV27 combines with J gene TRBJ2-5; a weak D match, TRBD1 (5 bases). This CDR3 is 13 amino acids long. Trimming took 0 bases from V and 5 from J, leaving 7 bases between them. The germline V gene encodes CDR1 MNHEY and CDR2 SMNVEV (reference sequence). The CDR3 DNA is TGTGCCAGCAGTTTATCTTGGGGCGAGACCCAGTACTTC. It yields the protein CASSLSWGETQYF.

V and J are TRBV6-5 and TRBJ1-2; D gene ambiguous. Trimming removed 7 bases at V and 3 bases at J, with 12 bases between. This CDR3 has 13 residues. The germline gives CDR1 MNHEY, CDR2 SVGAGI. CDR3 protein: CASKEGVDYGYTF. The DNA for the CDR3 is TGTGCCAGCAAGGAGGGTGTAGACTATGGCTACACCTTC.

This chain links TRBV18 with TRBJ2-7; D might be TRBD1 (5 bases). Per the germline V gene, CDR1 is KGHSH and CDR2 is LQKENI. V was shortened by 2 bases and J by 2 bases, with 10 bases between the two germline ends. The CDR3 is made up of 14 amino acids. The CDR3 loop reads CASSPGEGAYEQYF. The CDR3 region has the DNA TGTGCCAGCTCACCAGGGGAAGGGGCCTACGAGCAGTACTTC.

The CDR3 coding sequence is TGTGCCAGCAGCTTAGATGGAGGGAATGGCTACACCTTC. Translation gives CASSLDGGNGYTF. The V gene is TRBV7-2, the J gene TRBJ1-2; D call uncertain. There are 13 residues in the CDR3. Germline V gives CDR1 SGHTA, CDR2 FQGNSA. Between the trimmed V and J ends, which lost 1 base and 6 bases, there was a span of 9 bases.

V usage is TRBV11-2 and J usage is TRBJ2-1; a possible D gene is TRBD2 (7 bases). Trimming took off 5 bases at V and 1 base at J, with 15 bases between the two ends. Germline CDR1 SGHAT, CDR2 FQNNGV. The CDR3 loop spans 16 amino acids. The CDR3 reads CASSPQGRGSYNEQFF. The CDR3 nucleotides are TGTGCCAGCAGCCCCCAGGGGCGGGGGTCCTACAATGAGCAGTTCTTC.

The V call is TRBV6-5, the J call TRBJ1-1; D is possibly TRBD1 (6 bases). The CDR3 covers 14 residues. Germline CDR1 reads MNHEY; CDR2 reads SVGAGI. V lost 6 bases, J lost 0 bases, and 11 bases lay in between. In DNA, the CDR3 is TGTGCCAGCAGATGGGGGGGCTTGAACACTGAAGCTTTCTTT. Translation: CASRWGGLNTEAFF.